This T cell receptor (beta chain) was obtained from a study of blood T cell repertoires in COVID-19. Whole-study context: T cells, B-cell-depleted T cells, or PBMCs provided the cDNA or gDNA that served as material.

This CDR3 has 15 residues. From germline, CDR1 is LNHDA and CDR2 SQIVND (reference sequence). The germline V and J ends were trimmed by 0 bases and 0 bases, with 8 bases remaining between them. Under the authors' procedure: Estimation of nucleated cell counts was performed using reference gene primer amplification. Sequenced by immunoSEQ multiplex PCR; TCRdb stores in-frame clones only, minus some. That table is the source of V, J and clone size, and D and trimming were worked out from the DNA. The sample holds about 210,000 clones, 70% to 90% seen once. Source material: peripheral blood. The chain is built from TRBV19 and TRBJ2-5; possible D gene TRBD1, 5 bases. The TCR comes from a man in his forties or fifties with acute or convalescent COVID-19. CDR3 in amino acids: CASSIDLGHQETQYF. The DNA for the CDR3 is TGTGCCAGTAGTATAGATCTGGGGCACCAAGAGACCCAGTACTTC.